This is a list of T cell receptor beta chains from one sample in a study of cytomegalovirus exposure and HLA in healthy donors. Some clones are missing from TCRdb's copy, which holds only in-frame ones; the method was immunoSEQ multiplex PCR. This sample has about 150,000 clones, with 55% to 80% found just once. Sequenced input: PBMCs. The source of these receptors is a woman in her forties in good health and CMV-seronegative. CDR3s include the opening cysteine and the closing phenylalanine or tryptophan. D genes are given only for firm matches. The size entry is marked missing in some rows and otherwise reads once, few, many or a size class.

>TRBV19|14|-|TRBJ2-7|TRBD2
CASLPGGASYEQYF
TGTGCCAGTCTCCCCGGGGGGGCTTCCTACGAGCAGTACTTC
>TRBV2|13|-|TRBJ1-1|TRBD1
CASNYRGQAEAFF
TGTGCCAGCAATTACAGGGGGCAGGCTGAAGCTTTCTTT
>TRBV2|15|-|TRBJ2-1|TRBD1
CASTRQGWDYNEQFF
TGTGCCAGCACCCGACAGGGTTGGGACTACAATGAGCAGTTCTTC
>TRBV6-5|13|-|TRBJ2-3|-
CASSYPGTDTQYF
TGTGCCAGCAGTTACCCGGGGACAGATACGCAGTATTTT
>TRBV25-1|14|once|TRBJ2-3|-
CASTEAGSTDTQYF
TGTGCCAGCACAGAGGCGGGGAGCACAGATACGCAGTATTTT
>TRBV6-5|14|-|TRBJ2-7|-
CASSYAGSLYEQYF
TGTGCCAGCAGTTATGCAGGGTCCCTCTACGAGCAGTACTTC
>TRBV10-3|15|-|TRBJ1-2|-
CAISGPGGGRSGYTF
TGTGCCATCAGTGGGCCCGGCGGGGGTAGGAGCGGCTACACCTTC
>TRBV5-1|14|-|TRBJ2-3|TRBD1
CASSRTGLIDTQYF
TGCGCCAGCAGCCGGACAGGGTTGATAGATACGCAGTATTTT
>TRBV30|14|-|TRBJ1-1|-
CAWRPGGLNTEAFF
TGTGCCTGGAGGCCGGGTGGGTTGAACACTGAAGCTTTCTTT
>TRBV7-2|16|-|TRBJ1-1|-
CASSLRPRGSNTEAFF
TGTGCCAGCAGCTTACGCCCCAGGGGCAGCAACACTGAAGCTTTCTTT
>TRBV28|14|-|TRBJ1-6|TRBD1
CASIADRDNSPLHF
TGTGCCAGCATTGCCGACAGGGACAATTCACCCCTCCACTTT
>TRBV4-1|15|once|TRBJ1-5|-
CASSQMPGGNQPQHF
TGCGCCAGCAGCCAAATGCCGGGGGGAAATCAGCCCCAGCATTTT
>TRBV12-5|18|-|TRBJ2-1|TRBD2
CASGSGLAGGLSYNEQFF
TGTGCTAGTGGTTCAGGACTAGCGGGGGGCCTTTCCTACAATGAGCAGTTCTTC
>TRBV29-1|15|few|TRBJ1-2|-
CSVEDIQARSDGYTF
TGCAGCGTTGAAGATATCCAGGCGAGAAGTGATGGCTACACCTTC
>TRBV7-3|12|-|TRBJ1-1|TRBD1
CASGQGNTEAFF
TGTGCCAGCGGACAGGGGAACACTGAAGCTTTCTTT
>TRBV6-1|14|-|TRBJ1-5|-
CASTLTVSNQPQHF
TGTGCCAGCACTCTGACAGTTAGCAATCAGCCCCAGCATTTT
>TRBV4-1|16|-|TRBJ2-3|-
CASSQIWTTESDTQYF
TGCGCCAGCAGCCAAATCTGGACAACGGAATCAGATACGCAGTATTTT
>TRBV9|14|-|TRBJ1-1|TRBD1
CASSVDPLDREAFF
TGTGCCAGCAGCGTAGACCCTTTAGACAGGGAGGCTTTCTTT
>TRBV7-9|13|-|TRBJ1-5|-
CASSPPTGQPQHF
TGTGCCAGCAGCCCACCCACCGGTCAGCCCCAGCATTTT
>TRBV2|13|-|TRBJ1-2|TRBD1
CASVGQGQEGYTF
TGTGCCAGCGTCGGACAGGGTCAGGAAGGCTACACCTTC
>TRBV7-9|15|-|TRBJ1-5|-
CASSDGSVRGQPQHF
TGTGCCAGCAGCGACGGGAGTGTGAGGGGTCAGCCCCAGCATTTT
>TRBV9|15|-|TRBJ2-1|-
CASSQTGSSYNEQFF
TGTGCCAGCAGCCAAACAGGTAGCTCCTACAATGAGCAGTTCTTC
>TRBV9|16|-|TRBJ1-2|TRBD1
CASSGPEEGAGYGYTF
TGTGCCAGCAGCGGACCTGAGGAGGGGGCGGGCTATGGCTACACCTTC
>TRBV27|15|-|TRBJ1-2|TRBD1
CASSKGQAPVYGYTF
TGTGCCAGCAGTAAGGGACAGGCCCCAGTCTATGGCTACACCTTC
>TRBV2|15|few|TRBJ1-4|-
CASSDSGRVGEKLFF
TGTGCCAGCAGTGATAGCGGCAGGGTAGGAGAAAAACTGTTTTTT
>TRBV2|14|-|TRBJ1-5|-
CASSEEQGRQPQHF
TGTGCCAGCAGTGAAGAACAGGGCAGACAGCCCCAGCATTTT
>TRBV5-1|14|-|TRBJ2-7|TRBD1
CASSPGQGVYEQYF
TGCGCCAGCTCCCCCGGACAGGGGGTATACGAGCAGTACTTC
>TRBV2|15|-|TRBJ1-5|-
CASSIRGGSNQPQHF
TGTGCCAGCAGTATCAGGGGAGGGAGCAATCAGCCCCAGCATTTT
>TRBV5-1|14|-|TRBJ2-7|-
CASSSGTSSYEQYF
TGCGCCAGCAGCTCCGGGACATCATCTTACGAGCAGTACTTC
>TRBV28|18|few|TRBJ1-1|TRBD1
CASSLRTGEVRSGTEAFF
TGTGCCAGCAGTTTACGGACAGGGGAGGTAAGATCGGGCACTGAAGCTTTCTTT
>TRBV18|15|few|TRBJ2-3|-
CASSPSGGYTDTQYF
TGTGCCAGCTCACCGTCAGGAGGGTACACAGATACGCAGTATTTT
>TRBV18|12|-|TRBJ2-7|-
CASSPSGNEQYF
TGTGCCAGCTCACCCTCAGGGAACGAGCAGTACTTC
>TRBV18|17|-|TRBJ1-3|TRBD1
CASSPTFGDSSGNTIYF
TGTGCCAGCTCACCGACGTTTGGGGACAGCTCTGGAAACACCATATATTTT
>TRBV9|15|-|TRBJ2-3|-
CASSVDGVSTDTQYF
TGTGCCAGCAGCGTAGACGGGGTAAGCACAGATACGCAGTATTTT
>TRBV4-2|16|-|TRBJ1-3|-
CASSQSMAGVGNTIYF
TGTGCCAGCAGCCAATCTATGGCAGGGGTTGGAAACACCATATATTTT
>TRBV7-9|14|few|TRBJ1-1|TRBD1
CASRLGDRSTEAFF
TGTGCCAGCAGACTAGGGGACAGATCCACTGAAGCTTTCTTT
>TRBV6-6|15|-|TRBJ1-6|-
CASSQPTGTDSPLHF
TGTGCCAGCAGTCAACCTACAGGGACGGATTCACCCCTCCACTTT
>TRBV28|15|few|TRBJ1-4|-
CASSLQVSAGGKLFF
TGTGCCAGCAGTTTACAGGTCAGCGCGGGCGGAAAACTGTTTTTT
>TRBV2|11|-|TRBJ1-4|-
CASRTWAELFF
TGTGCCAGCAGGACGTGGGCAGAACTGTTTTTT
>TRBV28|14|-|TRBJ1-2|TRBD1
CASNAAGGDYGYTF
TGTGCCAGCAATGCGGCAGGGGGCGACTATGGCTACACCTTC
>TRBV4-1|15|once|TRBJ2-1|TRBD2
CASSQGTSGGNEQFF
TGCGCCAGCAGCCAAGGGACTAGCGGGGGTAATGAGCAGTTCTTC
>TRBV10-1|13|-|TRBJ1-2|-
CASSPDYNHGYTF
TGCGCCAGCAGCCCTGACTACAACCATGGCTACACCTTC
>TRBV27|16|-|TRBJ2-5|TRBD1
CASSTSGTGGRWAQYF
TGTGCCAGCAGTACATCTGGGACAGGGGGCAGGTGGGCCCAGTACTTC
>TRBV6-6|14|-|TRBJ2-4|TRBD1
CASSRDRVKNIQYF
TGTGCCAGCAGCCGAGACAGGGTCAAAAACATTCAGTACTTC
>TRBV11-3|12|-|TRBJ2-2|-
CASSPGPRELFF
TGTGCCAGCAGCCCAGGGCCCAGGGAGCTGTTTTTT
>TRBV6-1|12|few|TRBJ2-7|TRBD1
CASRGQLYEQYF
TGTGCCAGCAGGGGACAGCTCTACGAGCAGTACTTC
>TRBV5-1|14|-|TRBJ1-2|-
CASSLGAGVYGYTF
TGCGCCAGCAGCTTGGGGGCAGGCGTCTATGGCTACACCTTC
>TRBV28|14|-|TRBJ1-1|-
CASSPLGPNTEAFF
TGTGCCAGCAGTCCCCTGGGGCCGAACACTGAAGCTTTCTTT
>TRBV30|15|-|TRBJ1-5|-
CAWSPDGGPWSPQHF
TGTGCCTGGAGTCCAGATGGGGGCCCCTGGTCCCCCCAGCATTTT
>TRBV6-1|15|-|TRBJ1-2|-
CASSEWAQSNYGYTF
TGTGCCAGCAGTGAGTGGGCCCAATCTAACTATGGCTACACCTTC
>TRBV5-1|17|few|TRBJ2-6|-
CASSRDTDRSGANVLTF
TGCGCCAGCAGCCGGGACACCGACCGCTCTGGGGCCAACGTCCTGACTTTC
>TRBV18|15|-|TRBJ1-1|-
CASSPPLSMNTEAFF
TGTGCCAGCTCTCCCCCACTTAGCATGAACACTGAAGCTTTCTTT
>TRBV5-1|15|-|TRBJ2-3|TRBD1
CASSLEGQGTDTQYF
TGCGCCAGCAGCTTGGAAGGACAGGGCACAGATACGCAGTATTTT
>TRBV7-9|18|few|TRBJ2-2|TRBD2
CASRQRTSGGSNTGELFF
TGTGCCAGCAGGCAAAGGACTAGCGGGGGGTCGAACACCGGGGAGCTGTTTTTT
>TRBV4-3|16|many|TRBJ2-7|TRBD2
CASSQDGRGSSYEQYF
TGCGCCAGCAGCCAAGATGGGCGGGGGAGCTCCTACGAGCAGTACTTC
>TRBV7-6|13|few|TRBJ1-1|-
CASSLDTNTEAFF
TGTGCCAGCAGCTTAGACACAAACACTGAAGCTTTCTTT
>TRBV5-1|14|-|TRBJ2-7|TRBD1
CASSWDRELAEQYF
TGCGCCAGCAGCTGGGACAGGGAATTGGCGGAGCAGTACTTC
>TRBV7-3|15|-|TRBJ2-3|-
CASSFTGSNSDTQYF
TGTGCCAGCAGCTTCACAGGTTCAAATTCAGATACGCAGTATTTT